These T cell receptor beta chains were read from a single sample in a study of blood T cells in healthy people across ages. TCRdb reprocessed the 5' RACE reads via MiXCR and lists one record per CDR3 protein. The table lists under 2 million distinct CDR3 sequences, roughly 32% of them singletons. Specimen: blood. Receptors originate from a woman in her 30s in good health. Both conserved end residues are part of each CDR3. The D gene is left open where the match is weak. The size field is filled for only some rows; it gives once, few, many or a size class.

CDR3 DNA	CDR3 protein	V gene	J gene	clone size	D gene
TGTGCCACCAGCAGAGATTTGCGGGACGAGCAGTACTTC	CATSRDLRDEQYF	TRBV15	TRBJ2-7	-	-
TGTGCCAGCAGCGTAGGGGGCTCCCCTTATGGCTACACCTTC	CASSVGGSPYGYTF	TRBV9	TRBJ1-2	-	-
TGCGCCAGCAGCCCCAGGGGTGCAGGCGGATTCACTGAAGCTTTCTTT	CASSPRGAGGFTEAFF	TRBV5-1	TRBJ1-1	-	-
TGTGCCAGCAGCTTAGGGGGGAGGGGGGGGAAGTTCTTC	CASSLGGRGGKFF	TRBV7-2	TRBJ2-1	-	-
TGCGCCAGCAGCAACTATTATTATAGCGGCCCCTACGAGCAGTACTTC	CASSNYYYSGPYEQYF	TRBV4-3	TRBJ2-7	-	-
TGTGCCAGCAGCCCTACTAGGGTTCAGAATGAGCAGTTCTTC	CASSPTRVQNEQFF	TRBV7-9	TRBJ2-1	-	-
TGCAGTGCTATTCCGATGGCGGGAGCCCCCTGCGAGCAGTACTTC	CSAIPMAGAPCEQYF	TRBV20-1	TRBJ2-7	few	TRBD2
TGCGCCGGCAGCCAGTCCCAGGGGGTCTACGAGCAGTACTTC	CAGSQSQGVYEQYF	TRBV4-1	TRBJ2-7	-	TRBD1
TGTGCCACCAGCAGAGATTTGAGAAGCCTAGCGGGAAGAGTATACGAGCAGTACTTC	CATSRDLRSLAGRVYEQYF	TRBV15	TRBJ2-7	few	TRBD2
TGCAGTGTGGGGCGGCGAAATCAGCCCCAGCATTTT	CSVGRRNQPQHF	TRBV20-1	TRBJ1-5	few	-
TGTGCCAGCAGCCTGGAGGGCCCACCCTTCAATCAGCCCCAGCATTTT	CASSLEGPPFNQPQHF	TRBV7-6	TRBJ1-5	-	-
TGTGCCAGCAGCTTAACTAGGGGGGGAACGTACAATGAGCAGTTCTTC	CASSLTRGGTYNEQFF	TRBV7-3	TRBJ2-1	few	-
TGTGCCAGCAGCCAAGGGACAGTCTACACTGAAGCTTTCTTT	CASSQGTVYTEAFF	TRBV7-6	TRBJ1-1	few	TRBD1
TGCAGTGCTCGGCCGGGACTGGTCCTCTCCTACGAGCAGTACTTC	CSARPGLVLSYEQYF	TRBV20-1	TRBJ2-7	-	-
TGTGCCAGCAGTTGGGGGACTAGTCGAAATACGCAGTATTTT	CASSWGTSRNTQYF	TRBV6-5	TRBJ2-3	few	TRBD2
TGTGCCAGCAGCCCGAGAGGGGGGGATGGGGCCAACGTCCTGACTTTC	CASSPRGGDGANVLTF	TRBV4-2	TRBJ2-6	few	-
TGCAGCGCTGGACAGAGCCCCTACGGGCAGTACTTC	CSAGQSPYGQYF	TRBV29-1	TRBJ2-7	once	-
TGTGCCAGCAGCCTCCGGGACAACGTGATTTACGAGCAGTACTTC	CASSLRDNVIYEQYF	TRBV3-1	TRBJ2-7	-	-
TGTACCACCCCGGTTACCCAACCCCACGAGCAGTACTTC	CTTPVTQPHEQYF	TRBV7-6	TRBJ2-7	-	-
TGCGCCAGCAGCCGGGACGCAAGCTCCTATAATTCACCCCTCCACTTT	CASSRDASSYNSPLHF	TRBV4-1	TRBJ1-6	-	-
TGCGCCAGCAGAAGCTTTCAGGAGACGAACACTGAAGCTTTCTTT	CASRSFQETNTEAFF	TRBV5-1	TRBJ1-1	-	-
TGTGCCAGCAGTGAATTGGCAGCGGGACCAATTTACAATGAGCAGTTCTTC	CASSELAAGPIYNEQFF	TRBV6-1	TRBJ2-1	-	TRBD2
TGTGCCAGCAGCGACCCTAGCGGGAGGGCCTACAATGAGCAGTTCTTC	CASSDPSGRAYNEQFF	TRBV13	TRBJ2-1	-	TRBD2
TGTGCCATCAGCACAGGGTCGGCCGGGGAGCTGTTTTTT	CAISTGSAGELFF	TRBV10-3	TRBJ2-2	-	-
TGTGCCGGCAGCTTAGCGGGGGATTTCACCGGGGAGCTGTTTTTT	CAGSLAGDFTGELFF	TRBV7-9	TRBJ2-2	once	TRBD2
TGCGCCAGCAGCTACGAGGGGGCGCGAGGAAACGAGCAGTACTTC	CASSYEGARGNEQYF	TRBV5-1	TRBJ2-7	-	TRBD1
TGTGCCACTTCGGAAGGGATCGACTACGAGCAGTACTTC	CATSEGIDYEQYF	TRBV27	TRBJ2-7	-	-
TGTGCCAGCAGTCAGAAGGATGGCACAGATACGCAGTATTTT	CASSQKDGTDTQYF	TRBV25-1	TRBJ2-3	-	-
TGTGCCAGCAGTCTCCGTCGGACAGGGAGAGGAAACACCATATATTTT	CASSLRRTGRGNTIYF	TRBV3-1	TRBJ1-3	-	TRBD1
TGTGCCAGCAGCTTAGCGGGGAGGGCCTCAGAGACCCAGTACTTC	CASSLAGRASETQYF	TRBV11-2	TRBJ2-5	-	TRBD2
TGCAGTGCCCGAGCTCCAGCGGGGGGCACAGATACGCAGTATTTT	CSARAPAGGTDTQYF	TRBV20-1	TRBJ2-3	-	TRBD2
TGCGCCAGCAGCTTGGTACTAGCGGGGGGCCACGAGCAGTACTTC	CASSLVLAGGHEQYF	TRBV5-1	TRBJ2-7	-	TRBD2
TGCAGTGCTAGAGCCGGGACTAGCGGGTCAGATACGCAGTATTTT	CSARAGTSGSDTQYF	TRBV20-1	TRBJ2-3	few	TRBD2
TGTGCCAGCAGCCAAGATGGAGCTAGCGGGCCCTTGCGGTACGAGCAGTACTTC	CASSQDGASGPLRYEQYF	TRBV4-2	TRBJ2-7	-	TRBD2
TGTGCCAGCAAACTCTACCTCACCTACAATGAGCAGTTCTTC	CASKLYLTYNEQFF	TRBV3-1	TRBJ2-1	-	-
TGTGCCAGCAGCCTATATAGCGGTTCTGGGGAGCTGTTTTTT	CASSLYSGSGELFF	TRBV5-5	TRBJ2-2	-	-
TGTGCCAGCGAGGGTTCGGACACAGGGGGCTTGAGGAACTATGGCTACACCTTC	CASEGSDTGGLRNYGYTF	TRBV6-1	TRBJ1-2	-	TRBD1
TGTGCCAGCAGCTGGCGGGACAGCCCCTACGAGCAGTACTTC	CASSWRDSPYEQYF	TRBV13	TRBJ2-7	few	-
TGCAGTGCTAGCTCGGCGGGGGGATTGAATGAGCAGTTCTTC	CSASSAGGLNEQFF	TRBV20-1	TRBJ2-1	-	TRBD2
TGCAGTGCTAGATGGGGGACAGGTGGGGAAAAACTGTTTTTT	CSARWGTGGEKLFF	TRBV20-1	TRBJ1-4	-	TRBD1
TGTGCCACCGGATTAGGAGGCGAGCAGTACTTC	CATGLGGEQYF	TRBV15	TRBJ2-7	-	-
TGTGCCAGCAGCTCAGACGCGTTTGATGGCTACACCTTC	CASSSDAFDGYTF	TRBV6-5	TRBJ1-2	-	-
TGCGCCAGCAGCTTGGCCGGGACTGAGAATTCACCCCTCCACTTT	CASSLAGTENSPLHF	TRBV5-1	TRBJ1-6	-	-
TGTGCCAGCAGGTCAGCGGGGGGCCGCGCAGCGGGAGATACGCAGTATTTT	CASRSAGGRAAGDTQYF	TRBV5-6	TRBJ2-3	-	TRBD2
TGCACCAGCAGCTTACGCGACCGGGGGCAATACGGTGAGCAGTTCTTC	CTSSLRDRGQYGEQFF	TRBV5-1	TRBJ2-1	-	-
TGTGCCAGCTCACCCGGACAAAACGAAGCTTTCTTT	CASSPGQNEAFF	TRBV18	TRBJ1-1	-	-
TGTGCCAGCAGGTGGGACAGGAACTATGGCTACACCTTC	CASRWDRNYGYTF	TRBV6-2/TRBV6-3	TRBJ1-2	-	TRBD1
TGTGCCAGCAGCTTTAAGGCCGGGACAGGAATCAATGAGCAGTTCTTC	CASSFKAGTGINEQFF	TRBV7-2	TRBJ2-1	-	TRBD1
TGCAGTGCTCACCCCCGGGACAGGGTACCAGATACGCAGTATTTT	CSAHPRDRVPDTQYF	TRBV20-1	TRBJ2-3	-	TRBD1
TGTGCCAGCAGGGGACAGGGCTCCTACAGTGAGCAGTTCTTC	CASRGQGSYSEQFF	TRBV27	TRBJ2-1	-	TRBD1
TGCAGTGCTAGAGACGATTACGGCTACACCTTC	CSARDDYGYTF	TRBV20-1	TRBJ1-2	once	-
TGCGCCAGCAGCCAAGAAACCGACAGGGCCTACGAGCAGTACTTC	CASSQETDRAYEQYF	TRBV4-3	TRBJ2-7	-	TRBD1
TGTGCCAGCAGCCCAGCGACGGAAAGCTCCTACAATGAGCAGTTCTTC	CASSPATESSYNEQFF	TRBV3-1	TRBJ2-1	many	-
TGCAGTGCTATGTTTCCCCACCTCTACGAGCAGTACTTC	CSAMFPHLYEQYF	TRBV20-1	TRBJ2-7	-	-
TGCAGTGCTACTCACGAGGGGACTGAAGCTTTCTTT	CSATHEGTEAFF	TRBV20-1	TRBJ1-1	once	-
TGCAGCGGCGACCGAGGCGGGGGGACCCAGTACTTC	CSGDRGGGTQYF	TRBV29-1	TRBJ2-5	-	TRBD2
TGCAGTGCTAGACAGCCAGGGTACTTC	CSARQPGYF	TRBV20-1	TRBJ2-5	few	-